Presented here are 5 T cell receptor beta chains from one specimen sequenced in a study of beta chain features in type 1 diabetes. Expressed TCRB transcripts got sequenced, as all isolated RNA was reverse transcribed. Some clones are missing from TCRdb's copy, which holds only in-frame ones; the method was immunoSEQ multiplex PCR. The data show roughly 170,000 clones, about 13% seen once. The material sequenced was central memory CD4+ T cells from blood. The receptors were gathered from a woman between 18 and 29 years old in good health.

This clone was found a few times. The chain carries TRBV4-3 and TRBJ2-2; D uncertain. The V gene lost 1 base and the J gene lost 6 bases, with 12 bases spanning the gap. Germline values: CDR1 LGHNA, CDR2 YSLEER. This CDR3 is built from 15 residues. CDR3 loop: CASSQVAMSSGELFF. CDR3 coding DNA: TGCGCCAGCAGCCAAGTCGCTATGAGTTCCGGGGAGCTGTTTTTT.

The rearrangement uses TRBV27 and TRBJ1-2; the D is unclear. The CDR3 totals 13 residues. The germline CDR1 and CDR2 sequences are MNHEY and SMNVEV (reference sequence). V was trimmed by 5 bases and J by 4 bases, leaving 11 bases between them. CDR3 loop: CASSNNGGYGYTF. CDR3 coding DNA: TGTGCCAGCAGTAATAACGGCGGCTATGGCTACACCTTC.

This clone has just a few counts. The V call is TRBV6-5, the J call TRBJ1-2, with a weak D call TRBD1 (5 bases). Germline assignment: CDR1 MNHEY and CDR2 SVGAGI. V dropped 0 bases and J dropped 6 bases, with 8 bases sitting between them. The CDR3 covers 13 residues. The CDR3 protein is CASSYSKGNGYTF. The CDR3 region has the DNA TGTGCCAGCAGTTACTCGAAGGGGAATGGCTACACCTTC.

The chain is built from TRBV29-1 and TRBJ1-2; a possible D gene is TRBD1 (5 bases). This CDR3 region has 11 residues. In germline, CDR1 is SQVTM, CDR2 ANQGSEA. Trimming pared 3 bases from V and 5 bases from J, leaving 7 bases between. Written as DNA, the CDR3 is TGCAGCGTTGAGCAGGGATATGGCTACACCTTC. Protein product: CSVEQGYGYTF.

This chain links TRBV5-1 with TRBJ2-2, with 10 positions matching TRBD1. J was trimmed by 0 bases and V by 0 bases; bases with no gene match: 5. The CDR3 totals 18 residues. The V gene's germline CDR1 is SGHRS and CDR2 YFSETQ. The CDR3 region has the DNA TGCGCCAGCAGCTTGGTTGGGACAGGGGTGACGAACACCGGGGAGCTGTTTTTT. It translates to CASSLVGTGVTNTGELFF.